This record concerns one T cell receptor (beta chain) sequence. The source of the sample is a study of CXCR3-negative and CXCR3-positive naive CD8 T cells. With UMI labels, 5' RACE was used to prepare the TRB cDNA libraries. TCRdb reanalyzed the 5' RACE reads and collapses them to one entry per CDR3 protein, without DNA. Its table records some 130,000 distinct CDR3 sequences. CDR3 size: 12 residues. The germline V gene encodes CDR1 MGHRA and CDR2 YSYEKL. The source material was naive CXCR3- CD8+ T cells from blood. Subset specified: CD45RO-CCR7+CD27+CD95- naive CD8+ T cells lacking CXCR3 (TNR3-). The chain employs TRBV4-1 and TRBJ2-1; TCRdb's D gene call, TRBD2, goes unchecked for lack of DNA. The receptor comes from a human donor in good health. Some clones in this sample may be carry-over from other donors' samples. The CDR3 region is CASSHPRAEQFF.